Listed below are T cell receptor beta chains from one sample, sequenced in a study of shared clonotypes between healthy human individuals. Clones were read by immunoSEQ multiplex PCR, and TCRdb kept only the in-frame ones, dropping some. The table lists over a million clones, approximately 78% of them singletons. The source material was memory CD4+ T cells from PBMCs. The receptors come from a man younger than 35 in good health. Some clones in this sample may be carry-over from other donors' samples. CDR3s include the opening cysteine and the closing phenylalanine or tryptophan. D genes are given only for firm matches. A row's size may be missing; if present it is once, few, many or a size class.

>TRBV4-3|TRBJ2-1|.|once
CASSQVPLSYNEQFF
TGCGCCAGCAGCCAAGTGCCCCTCTCCTACAATGAGCAGTTCTTC
>TRBV6-1|TRBJ1-2|.|.
CASGQGPIGYTF
TGTGCCAGCGGCCAGGGCCCTATTGGCTACACCTTC
>TRBV4-2|TRBJ2-5|.|.
CASSQDLGQETQYF
TGTGCCAGCAGCCAAGATTTGGGCCAAGAGACCCAGTACTTC
>TRBV18|TRBJ2-7|.|.
CASSPNFDSHEQYF
TGTGCCAGCTCACCAAATTTCGACAGTCACGAGCAGTACTTC
>TRBV4-2|TRBJ2-2|.|.
CASSQGLRLTGELFF
TGTGCCAGCAGCCAAGGGCTGAGGTTGACCGGGGAGCTGTTTTTT
>TRBV18|TRBJ2-1|TRBD2|.
CASSPSGTSGNYNEQFF
TGTGCCAGCTCACCCTCCGGGACTAGCGGGAACTACAATGAGCAGTTCTTC
>TRBV5-1|TRBJ2-1|TRBD2|.
CASSFGLAGVLNNEQFF
TGCGCCAGCAGCTTCGGACTAGCAGGAGTACTAAACAATGAGCAGTTCTTC
>TRBV6-5|TRBJ2-7|.|.
CASRATWGEQYF
TGTGCCAGCAGGGCCACCTGGGGCGAGCAGTACTTC
>TRBV19|TRBJ2-5|.|.
CASSAGRNQETQYF
TGTGCCAGTAGTGCAGGACGGAACCAAGAGACCCAGTACTTC
>TRBV6-5|TRBJ2-5|.|.
CASSYGDSETQYF
TGTGCCAGCAGTTACGGGGATTCAGAGACCCAGTACTTC
>TRBV28|TRBJ2-2|TRBD2|.
CASSLRLAGGGGELFF
TGTGCCAGCAGTTTACGACTAGCGGGAGGAGGAGGGGAGCTGTTTTTT
>TRBV5-1|TRBJ2-1|TRBD2|.
CASSSAGAGNEQFF
TGCGCCAGCAGCTCAGCGGGAGCCGGCAATGAGCAGTTCTTC
>TRBV5-1|TRBJ1-3|.|.
CASSLAGPASGNTIYF
TGCGCCAGCAGCTTGGCGGGGCCAGCCTCTGGAAACACCATATATTTT
>TRBV27|TRBJ2-3|TRBD2|.
CASSSPGTSGRAQQYF
TGTGCCAGCAGTTCTCCCGGGACTAGCGGGAGGGCCCAGCAGTATTTT
>TRBV9|TRBJ2-1|TRBD2|.
CASSPYSGINEQFF
TGTGCCAGCAGCCCTTATAGCGGGATCAATGAGCAGTTCTTC
>TRBV5-6|TRBJ1-2|TRBD1|.
CASSLDRGDGYTF
TGTGCCAGCAGCTTGGACAGGGGTGATGGCTACACCTTC
>TRBV5-1|TRBJ2-5|.|.
CASNRNLDLQETQYF
TGCGCCAGCAACCGAAACCTGGACCTCCAAGAGACCCAGTACTTC
>TRBV9|TRBJ1-4|.|.
CASSVAGDQEKLFF
TGTGCCAGCAGCGTAGCGGGTGATCAAGAAAAACTGTTTTTT
>TRBV6-1|TRBJ2-7|.|.
CASSHHSYEQYF
TGTGCCAGCAGTCATCATTCCTACGAGCAGTACTTC
>TRBV30|TRBJ1-1|.|.
CAWSVHGGWSEAFF
TGTGCCTGGAGTGTACATGGGGGTTGGTCTGAAGCTTTCTTT
>TRBV28|TRBJ2-2|.|.
CASSSGGTGELFF
TGCGCCAGCAGTTCCGGGGGCACCGGGGAGCTGTTTTTT
>TRBV28|TRBJ2-7|.|once
CASSLDGLSEQYF
TGTGCCAGCAGTTTAGACGGCCTGAGCGAGCAGTACTTC
>TRBV5-6|TRBJ1-2|.|.
CASGAYPDRNYGYTF
TGTGCCAGCGGGGCCTACCCGGACAGAAACTATGGCTACACCTTC
>TRBV5-1|TRBJ2-2|TRBD1|.
CASSSPGTAGELFF
TGCGCCAGCAGCTCACCTGGGACAGCCGGGGAGCTGTTTTTT
>TRBV28|TRBJ2-5|.|.
CASSRGETQYF
TGTGCCAGCAGCCGGGGAGAGACCCAGTACTTC
>TRBV19|TRBJ2-3|.|.
CASSTLTDTQYF
TGTGCCAGTAGTACGCTCACAGATACGCAGTATTTT
>TRBV10-1|TRBJ2-7|.|.
CASSESVEWGTRYEQYF
TGCGCCAGCAGTGAGTCGGTCGAGTGGGGGACCCGATACGAGCAGTACTTC
>TRBV6-6|TRBJ2-7|TRBD1|.
CASSRQGQTSYEQYF
TGTGCCAGCAGCAGACAGGGACAGACCTCCTACGAGCAGTACTTC
>TRBV5-1|TRBJ1-5|.|.
CASSLQGGQPQHF
TGCGCCAGCAGCTTACAGGGCGGTCAGCCCCAGCATTTT
>TRBV5-1|TRBJ2-1|TRBD2|.
CASSLATSFSYNEQFF
TGCGCCAGCAGCTTGGCGACTAGCTTCTCCTACAATGAGCAGTTCTTC
>TRBV5-1|TRBJ1-4|.|.
CASSLDSGLGKLFF
TGCGCCAGCAGCTTGGATTCAGGGTTGGGAAAACTGTTTTTT
>TRBV5-1|TRBJ2-1|TRBD2|.
CASRPLPSGSHNEQFF
TGCGCCAGCAGGCCCCTCCCGAGCGGGAGTCACAATGAGCAGTTCTTC
>TRBV28|TRBJ1-4|.|once
CASRATNEKLFF
TGTGCCAGCAGGGCAACTAATGAAAAACTGTTTTTT
>TRBV5-1|TRBJ1-3|.|.
CASSLDRAINTIYF
TGCGCCAGCAGCTTGGACAGGGCGATAAACACCATATATTTT
>TRBV6-1|TRBJ2-3|.|.
CASSEGRIRDYTQYF
TGTGCCAGCAGTGAAGGCCGGATCAGGGATTATACGCAGTATTTT
>TRBV6-6|TRBJ2-3|.|.
CARGGLRGGTQYF
TGTGCCAGGGGGGGACTCAGAGGCGGTACGCAGTATTTT
>TRBV7-9|TRBJ2-7|.|.
CASSLVGVSSYEQYF
TGTGCCAGCAGTCTCGTAGGGGTCAGCTCCTACGAGCAGTACTTC
>TRBV7-2|TRBJ2-1|.|.
CASSPNRYNEQFF
TGTGCCAGCAGCCCAAACCGGTACAATGAGCAGTTCTTC
>TRBV29-1|TRBJ1-2|.|.
CSTAKLENGGYTF
TGCAGCACCGCTAAGTTAGAAAACGGCGGCTACACCTTC
>TRBV5-1|TRBJ1-4|TRBD1|.
CASSPWTGGATNEKLFF
TGCGCCAGCAGCCCATGGACAGGGGGCGCAACTAATGAAAAACTGTTTTTT
>TRBV19|TRBJ1-5|.|.
CASSIDRWDSNQPQHF
TGTGCCAGTAGTATAGATCGGTGGGACAGCAATCAGCCCCAGCATTTT